These 21 T cell receptor beta chains originate from one sample sequenced in a study of OX40 agonist ivuxolimab in advanced cancers. This table comes from immunoSEQ multiplex PCR, and its TCRdb copy is limited to in-frame clones, with some not included. The profile shows approximately 20,000 clones, around 83% of them singletons. Sequences were derived from CD4+ or CD8+ T cells sorted from blood, sampled in a trial of the OX40 agonist ivuxolimab. These receptors all come from an adult with an advanced solid tumor such as melanoma, head and neck, liver or kidney cancer.

The rearrangement links TRBV5-6 to TRBJ2-4; D is unresolved. V was shortened by 0 bases and J by 1 base, with 20 bases between the two germline ends. CDR3 size: 19 residues. Germline V gene sequence: CDR1 SGHDT, CDR2 YYEEEE. This CDR3 reads CASSLEGGWVYWAKNIQYF. The CDR3 DNA follows: TGTGCCAGCAGCTTGGAAGGCGGCTGGGTATACTGGGCCAAAAACATTCAGTACTTC.

The chain uses TRBV27 and TRBJ2-1, with 8 bases fitting TRBD1. The CDR3 is 15 amino acids. V lost 5 bases and J lost 5; bases outside the gene matches: 8. Germline V CDR1 and CDR2: MNHEY, SMNVEV (reference sequence). The CDR3 DNA follows: TGTGCCAGCAGTCGCGGACAGGGATCCCACAATGAGCAGTTCTTC. It specifies CASSRGQGSHNEQFF.

The V gene is TRBV18, the J gene TRBJ1-1; D is unresolved. The CDR3 spans 16 residues. Germline V gives CDR1 KGHSH, CDR2 LQKENI. The V gene lost 2 bases and the J gene lost 4 bases, with 17 bases spanning the gap. The DNA of the CDR3 is TGTGCCAGCTCACCAGACGCATCCGACGCGGTCACTGAAGCTTTCTTT. Translating gives CASSPDASDAVTEAFF. Drawing the rest from reference TRBV18 and TRBJ1-1, the complete variable domain is NAGVMQNPRHLVRRRGQEARLRCSPMKGHSHVYWYRQLPEEGLKFMVYLQKENIIDESGMPKERFSAEFPKEGPSILRIQQVVRGDSAAYFCASSPDASDAVTEAFFGQGTRLTVV.

By share, this clone ranks as large. The chain uses TRBV5-6 and TRBJ2-3; D gene ambiguous. Germline CDR1 is SGHDT and CDR2 is YYEEEE. The CDR3 sequence is 11 residues long. Deletions cut 3 bases from V and 2 bases from J, with 1 base between. The CDR3 reads CASSSTDTQYF. Here the CDR3 DNA reads TGTGCCAGCAGCTCCACAGATACGCAGTATTTT.

The chain joins TRBV9 to TRBJ2-2, with D hard to call. CDR1 and CDR2 from the germline V gene are SGDLS and YYNGEE. The V end was cut by 2 bases, the J end by 0 bases, with 17 bases between. The CDR3 runs 18 residues. Here the CDR3 reads CASSVNSLVNPNTGELFF. The DNA for the CDR3 is TGTGCCAGCAGCGTCAACTCCCTTGTCAACCCGAACACCGGGGAGCTGTTTTTT.

This chain links TRBV7-3 with TRBJ1-1, with D uncertain. Trimming took off 2 bases at V and 3 bases at J, with 7 bases between the two ends. The CDR3 loop spans 13 amino acids. Germline CDR1 SGHTA, CDR2 FQGTGA. CDR3 nucleotide sequence: TGTGCCAGCAGCTTATTAACCTACACTGAAGCTTTCTTT. Amino acid sequence: CASSLLTYTEAFF.

This clone was observed a single time. The chain recombines TRBV5-4 with TRBJ1-1; D is possibly TRBD1 (5 bases). This CDR3 is 14 amino acids long. Looked up from germline, CDR1 is SGHNT and CDR2 is YYREEE (reference sequence). Trimming took 5 bases from V and 1 from J, leaving 12 bases between them. DNA for the CDR3: TGTGCCAGCAGTAACAGGCTACCGAACACTGAAGCTTTCTTT. Amino acid sequence: CASSNRLPNTEAFF.

This rearrangement joins TRBV27 to TRBJ2-2; 7 bases map to TRBD1. The CDR3 has 16 amino acids. CDR1 is MNHEY, CDR2 SMNVEV, per germline (reference sequence). V dropped 2 bases and J dropped 4; count of bases not matched to a gene: 7. CDR3 residues: CASSLPTGRGTGELFF. CDR3 bases: TGTGCCAGCAGTTTACCGACAGGGCGAGGCACCGGGGAGCTGTTTTTT.

The V call is TRBV27, the J call TRBJ2-7; a weak D match, TRBD2 (5 bases). This CDR3 comprises 17 residues. Trimming stripped 3 bases from V and 0 bases from J, with 18 bases between. CDR1 and CDR2 (germline): MNHEY, SMNVEV (reference sequence). The CDR3 DNA is TGTGCCAGCAGTTTGAGCCCAGAGGGAGCCATCTCCTACGAGCAGTACTTC. This encodes CASSLSPEGAISYEQYF.

This chain uses TRBV29-1 with TRBJ2-5; D perhaps matches TRBD1 (5 bases). V was cut by 5 bases and J by 3 bases, with 7 bases left in between. The CDR3 is 11 residues long. Germline loops: CDR1 SQVTM, CDR2 ANQGSEA. As DNA, the CDR3 is TGCAGCGTTCAGGGTAAAGAGACCCAGTACTTC. This gives the protein CSVQGKETQYF.

V usage is TRBV7-9 and J usage is TRBJ2-7, with D possibly matching TRBD2 (6 bases). Germline CDR1 reads SEHNR; CDR2 reads FQNEAQ (reference sequence). V dropped 1 base and J dropped 3 bases, with 10 bases sitting between them. This CDR3 comprises 14 residues. The CDR3: CASSLVGGNYEQYF. In nucleotides, the CDR3 is TGTGCCAGCAGCTTAGTAGGCGGGAACTACGAGCAGTACTTC.

The chain combines TRBV5-6 with TRBJ1-1; perhaps TRBD1 as D (6 bases). Germline V gene data show CDR1 as SGHDT and CDR2 as YYEEEE. The V and J ends lost 1 base and 4 bases respectively, with 8 bases between them. The CDR3 runs to 13 residues. Here the CDR3 reads CASSLTGITEAFF. CDR3 nucleotide sequence: TGTGCCAGCAGCTTGACAGGGATCACTGAAGCTTTCTTT.

The chain combines TRBV28 with TRBJ1-5; D is perhaps TRBD1 (6 bases). The CDR3 has 16 amino acids. CDR1 is MDHEN, CDR2 SYDVKM, per germline. With 7 bases removed from V and 6 bases from J, the gap between germline ends came to 22 bases. The CDR3, as DNA: TGTGCCAGCACCAAGGGGGACACTGGGGTCGTTCAGCCCCAGCATTTT. Residues: CASTKGDTGVVQPQHF. Filled out from reference TRBV28 and TRBJ1-5, the complete variable domain reads DVKVTQSSRYLVKRTGEKVFLECVQDMDHENMFWYRQDPGLGLRLIYFSYDVKMKEKGDIPEGYSVSREKKERFSLILESASTNQTSMYLCASTKGDTGVVQPQHFGDGTRLSIL.

This rearrangement joins TRBV27 to TRBJ1-2, with TRBD1 matching over 7 bases. Germline V gives CDR1 MNHEY, CDR2 SMNVEV (reference sequence). This CDR3 is built from 14 residues. V lost 5 bases to trimming and J lost 6 bases; unmatched junction nucleotides: 9. The CDR3: CASSPTGNPHGYTF. DNA for the CDR3: TGTGCCAGCAGTCCGACAGGGAACCCGCATGGCTACACCTTC.

The chain recombines TRBV5-6 with TRBJ1-2; D is unclear. V shed 4 bases and J shed 7 bases, with 8 bases lying between them. This CDR3 has 11 amino acids. From germline, CDR1 is SGHDT and CDR2 YYEEEE. CDR3 coding DNA: TGTGCCAGCAGCGTAGGTGTTGGCTACACCTTC. Its protein product is CASSVGVGYTF.

The gene calls are TRBV2 and TRBJ2-7, with 11 bases lining up with TRBD2. From germline, CDR1 is SNHLY and CDR2 FYNNEI. The CDR3 runs 15 residues. The V and J ends lost 6 bases and 0 bases, in that order; junction bases with no gene match: 4. CDR3 residues: CASRETSGTSYEQYF. CDR3 coding DNA: TGTGCCAGCAGGGAGACTAGCGGGACCTCCTACGAGCAGTACTTC.

The chain has TRBV9 and TRBJ2-7; D is perhaps TRBD2 (5 bases). Deletions cut 1 base from V and 3 bases from J, with 11 bases between. In germline, CDR1 is SGDLS, CDR2 YYNGEE. This CDR3 has 14 amino acids. The CDR3 loop reads CASSVTGWDYEQYF. Here the CDR3 DNA reads TGTGCCAGCAGCGTAACGGGGTGGGACTACGAGCAGTACTTC. The entire variable domain, with the rest obtained from reference TRBV9 and TRBJ2-7, is as follows: DSGVTQTPKHLITATGQRVTLRCSPRSGDLSVYWYQQSLDQGLQFLIQYYNGEERAKGNILERFSAQQFPDLHSELNLSSLELGDSALYFCASSVTGWDYEQYFGPGTRLTVT.

As concerns this clone: This sample includes further DNA sequences coding for the same CDR3. The V and J genes are TRBV7-6 and TRBJ1-1; tentative D call: TRBD1 (5 bases). CDR3 length: 13 residues. The V gene lost 0 bases and the J gene lost 5 bases, with 7 bases spanning the gap. Per germline, CDR1 SGHVS and CDR2 FNYEAQ. DNA for the CDR3: TGTGCCAGCAGCTTAGCAGGGGCGACTGAAGCTTTCTTT. Its protein is CASSLAGATEAFF. Variable domain in full (rest from reference TRBV7-6 and TRBJ1-1): GAGVSQSPRYKVTKRGQDVALRCDPISGHVSLYWYRQALGQGPEFLTYFNYEAQQDKSGLPNDRFSAERPEGSISTLTIQRTEQRDSAMYRCASSLAGATEAFFGQGTRLTVV.

CDR3 in DNA: TGCGCCAGCATCGGGACAAGGAATGAGCAGTTCTTC. Translating it yields CASIGTRNEQFF. The genes are TRBV5-1 and TRBJ2-1; D is perhaps TRBD1 (6 bases). This CDR3 is built from 12 residues. From germline, CDR1 is SGHRS and CDR2 YFSETQ. The V gene lost 6 bases and the J gene lost 7 bases, with 11 bases spanning the gap.

CDR3 nucleotides: TGTGCCAGCAGTTTGGTGGGCTCCGGAGAGACCCAGTACTTC. Translated, it gives CASSLVGSGETQYF. This sequence joins TRBV27 and TRBJ2-5; D remains unclear. There are 14 residues in the CDR3. Trimming cost V 3 bases and J 4 bases, with 12 bases left between them. The germline CDR1 and CDR2 sequences are MNHEY and SMNVEV (reference sequence).

This chain connects TRBV7-6 to TRBJ2-1; 11 positions agree with TRBD2. J was trimmed by 5 bases and V by 5 bases; bases with no gene match: 5. Germline assignment: CDR1 SGHVS and CDR2 FNYEAQ. CDR3 length: 15 amino acids. The CDR3 loop is CASSAGLAENNEQFF. The CDR3 nucleotides read TGTGCCAGCAGCGCGGGACTAGCGGAGAACAATGAGCAGTTCTTC. The full variable domain, its missing parts supplied by reference TRBV7-6 and TRBJ2-1, is GAGVSQSPRYKVTKRGQDVALRCDPISGHVSLYWYRQALGQGPEFLTYFNYEAQQDKSGLPNDRFSAERPEGSISTLTIQRTEQRDSAMYRCASSAGLAENNEQFFGPGTRLTVL.